The rows below give T cell receptor beta chains drawn from one sample of a study of PD-1 blockade in classical Hodgkin lymphoma. Some clones are missing from TCRdb's copy, which holds only in-frame ones; the method was immunoSEQ multiplex PCR. The table includes approximately 28,000 clones, about 80% detected once. The sample consisted of CD4+ T cells from blood, taken at baseline. Every receptor here comes from a human donor with classical Hodgkin lymphoma. Both conserved end residues are part of each CDR3.

V,J,CDR3
TRBV7-9,TRBJ2-7,CASSLYRENEQYF
TRBV25-1,TRBJ1-3,CASSAGGNTIYF
TRBV30,TRBJ1-3,CAWSSGYGNTIYF
TRBV18,TRBJ1-1,CASSPSGQQNTEAFF
TRBV30,TRBJ1-1,CAWGTLAGRRNTEAFF
TRBV5-8,TRBJ1-5,CASSLPTGGQPQHF
TRBV7-2,TRBJ1-2,CASSWRPLSPYGYTF
TRBV6-1,TRBJ2-7,CASSELFSSYEQYF
TRBV19,TRBJ2-1,CASIGQGFGDEQFF
TRBV28,TRBJ2-2,CASSASVGGELFF
TRBV6-5,TRBJ2-5,CASSYSWDRGGETQYF
TRBV5-5,TRBJ2-1,CASSTNRGRGSYNEQFF
TRBV7-2,TRBJ2-7,CASGGLLAGREQYF
TRBV4-1,TRBJ2-2,CASSQDFGVNTGELFF
TRBV19,TRBJ1-5,CASSVTDLSNQPQHF
TRBV13,TRBJ1-2,CASSLSLGRDYGYTF
TRBV11-2,TRBJ1-6,CASSLDKAPLHF
TRBV28,TRBJ2-2,CASRLGQGLNTGELFF
TRBV2,TRBJ2-3,CASSREIAGLSTDTQYF
TRBV15,TRBJ2-5,CATSRDGQGGETQYF
TRBV7-9,TRBJ1-2,CASSWGGQFLNYGYTF
TRBV30,TRBJ1-6,CAWSAGEGGSPLHF
TRBV19,TRBJ2-3,CASSTTYGGVTSTDTQYF
TRBV21-1,TRBJ1-4,CASSKARDRDTPNEKLFF
TRBV7-9,TRBJ2-1,CASRPRGGPFHNEQFF
TRBV19,TRBJ2-4,CASSTSGGGEHIQYF
TRBV19,TRBJ1-1,CASSTTGLTEAFF
TRBV28,TRBJ2-3,CATQTTAVGTDTQYF
TRBV29-1,TRBJ2-5,CSVTYSRETQYF
TRBV10-3,TRBJ1-2,CAISGSKRDGYYGYTF
TRBV5-6,TRBJ2-1,CASSGPAYNEQFF
TRBV30,TRBJ2-5,CAWGQGRAGRETQYF
TRBV19,TRBJ1-5,CASTNRWGKDQPQHF
TRBV18,TRBJ2-7,CASSLTQGLGSEQYF
TRBV6-4,TRBJ2-1,CASSVMASGGYNEQFF
TRBV28,TRBJ1-1,CASSLDGRAFF
TRBV14,TRBJ2-7,CASSQASRAGVRLYEQYF
TRBV5-6,TRBJ1-1,CASSLEAEAFF
TRBV5-1,TRBJ1-4,CASSLEGLSSKEKLFF
TRBV12-5,TRBJ2-5,CASGLRETQYF